Presented here are 9 T cell receptor beta chains from one specimen sequenced in a study of CD8+ T cells in alopecia areata. Documented treatment: oral pan-JAK inhibitor, 5-10 mg twice daily. cDNA reverse transcribed from extracted RNA served as the sequencing template. Sequencing was performed with immunoSEQ multiplex PCR; in TCRdb, only in-frame clones are kept and a portion is missing. The top ten clones hold about 0.94% of a sample with 150,000 to 200,000 clones, about three fifths of them seen once. This material consisted of CD4+ T cells sorted from blood, taken at week 4, from a patient treated with tofacitinib. The receptors derive from a human donor with alopecia areata.

This chain uses TRBV18 with TRBJ2-5; no definite D call. The V end was cut by 4 bases, the J end by 4 bases, with 7 bases between. The CDR3 is 12 amino acids. Per germline, CDR1 KGHSH and CDR2 LQKENI. The CDR3 region is CASSQERETQYF. CDR3 DNA sequence: TGTGCCAGCTCACAGGAGAGAGAGACCCAGTACTTC.

This clone has only a few counts. This chain uses TRBV30 with TRBJ1-3; no clear D. The CDR3 is 13 residues long. The V gene's germline CDR1 is GTSNPN and CDR2 SVGIG (reference sequence). V lost 2 bases and J lost 1, with 6 bases in between. CDR3: CAWSYDSGNTIYF. CDR3 coding DNA: TGTGCCTGGAGTTACGATTCTGGAAACACCATATATTTT.

This clone was recorded only once. The chain is built from TRBV15 and TRBJ1-5, with TRBD1 matching 11 bases. The CDR3 is 16 residues long. The trim removed 3 bases at V and 5 bases at J, leaving 6 bases unmatched. Looked up from germline, CDR1 is LNHNV and CDR2 is YYDKDF (reference sequence). CDR3 protein: CATSRDRGQTYQPQHF. The CDR3 DNA is TGTGCCACCAGCAGGGACAGGGGGCAGACGTATCAGCCCCAGCATTTT.

The sample holds one count of this clone. This chain connects TRBV6-5 to TRBJ2-7, with 8 bases that match TRBD1. The V gene end was trimmed by 5 bases and the J gene end by 0 bases; junction bases not matched to a gene: 6. CDR1 MNHEY and CDR2 SVGAGI come from the germline V gene. The CDR3 is made up of 15 amino acids. CDR3 DNA: TGTGCCAGCAGTCGCACAGGGGGAGGCTCCTACGAGCAGTACTTC. Translating it yields CASSRTGGGSYEQYF.

The chain has TRBV30 and TRBJ1-5; 10 bases agree with TRBD1. The ends lost 5 bases at V and 4 bases at J; junction bases unmatched: 5. CDR1 GTSNPN and CDR2 SVGIG come from the germline V gene (reference sequence). This CDR3 is 14 amino acids long. The CDR3 is CAWARQGANQPQHF. The CDR3 DNA reads TGTGCCTGGGCCAGACAGGGGGCAAATCAGCCCCAGCATTTT.

This chain links TRBV11-1 with TRBJ2-3, with 9 bases aligning to TRBD2. Germline CDR1 and CDR2: SGHAT and FQDESV (reference sequence). V gave up 4 bases and J gave up 3 bases; unmatched junction bases: 5. This CDR3 has 15 amino acids. The CDR3 region is CASSSGTSLTDTQYF. The CDR3 DNA sequence: TGTGCCAGCAGCTCCGGGACTAGCTTGACAGATACGCAGTATTTT. The full variable domain, with the rest looked up from reference TRBV11-1 and TRBJ2-3, is EAEVAQSPRYKITEKSQAVAFWCDPISGHATLYWYRQILGQGPELLVQFQDESVVDDSQLPKDRFSAERLKGVDSTLKIQPAELGDSAMYLCASSSGTSLTDTQYFGPGTRLTVL.

In its sample, this clone was seen a few times. This CDR3 is CASSLASGFTGELFF. The CDR3 DNA reads as TGTGCCAGCAGCTTAGCGAGCGGTTTCACCGGGGAGCTGTTTTTT. The chain recombines TRBV7-6 with TRBJ2-2; D possibly corresponds to TRBD2 (5 bases). The CDR3 sequence is 15 residues long. Germline V CDR1 and CDR2: SGHVS, FNYEAQ. The V end lost 0 bases, the J end lost 4 bases, and 9 bases lay between the germline ends.

The chain employs TRBV21-1 and TRBJ2-5; TRBD2, the D gene given by the table, was not confirmed from the DNA. TRBV21-1 constitutes a pseudogene. The CDR3 covers 15 residues. In DNA, the CDR3 is TGTGCCAGCAGCCCTCGCCGGGACTACCAAGAGACCCAGTACTTC. This translates into CASSPRRDYQETQYF.

The chain couples TRBV29-1 to TRBJ1-4; D unresolved. The length of the CDR3 is 12 residues. From germline, CDR1 is SQVTM and CDR2 ANQGSEA. Trimming cost V 7 bases and J 8 bases, with 14 bases left between them. The CDR3 bases are TGCAGCGGTCGCGCGGGCGACGAAAAACTGTTTTTT. This encodes CSGRAGDEKLFF.